The 23 T cell receptor beta chains presented below share a single source sample, sequenced in a study of T cells in Graves' hyperthyroidism and ophthalmopathy (dated by TCRdb to about 2019). The protocol used for the library was multiplex PCR. TCRdb records Illumina HiSeq 2000 as the sequencer. TCR beta CDR3 regions were amplified from RNA transcripts. For the first round of RT-PCR on the TCR CDR3, the HTBI primer set was used together with the Qiagen OneStep RT-PCR kit. Starting from the raw public reads, TCRdb applied fastp trimming at Q25, assembled clones with MiXCR and retained in-frame beta chains. Entries that share a CDR3 protein sequence are merged under the most common genes and DNA. The sample table records over 250,000 distinct CDR3 sequences; 25% of these occur just once. Clones ranked in the top ten supply about a quarter of the sample. The sequenced sample consisted of blood. All receptors come from a man aged 35 to 55 with Graves' hyperthyroidism that later progressed to Graves' ophthalmopathy.

This clonotype was picked up many times. The chain employs TRBV10-3 and TRBJ1-2; TRBD1 matches 8 bases. CDR1 ENHRY and CDR2 SYGVKD come from the germline V gene. V lost 2 bases to trimming and J lost 3 bases; unmatched junction nucleotides: 8. The CDR3 length is 16 residues. CDR3 in DNA: TGTGCCATCAGTGAGCCACAGGGGGAATCTGACTATGGCTACACCTTC. It is translated as CAISEPQGESDYGYTF.

This clonotype occurred a few times. CDR3 in amino acids: CASRDRGTGELFF. The CDR3 nucleotides read TGTGCCAGTAGGGACAGGGGAACCGGGGAGCTGTTTTTT. The V call is TRBV19, the J call TRBJ2-2, with 9 nucleotides matching TRBD1. Trimming cost V 6 bases and J 5 bases; bases outside gene matches: 1. CDR1 is LNHDA, CDR2 SQIVND, per germline (reference sequence). This CDR3 is built from 13 residues.

This clonotype was picked up many times. V usage is TRBV27 and J usage is TRBJ1-2; D might be TRBD1 (6 bases). This CDR3 is built from 11 residues. Germline V CDR1 and CDR2: MNHEY, SMNVEV (reference sequence). V shed 10 bases and J shed 7 bases, with 13 bases lying between them. The CDR3 sequence: CANENRVGYTF. CDR3 nucleotides: TGTGCCAACGAAAACAGGGTTGGCTACACCTTC.

This clonotype was observed a single time. The V call is TRBV19, the J call TRBJ1-5; D uncertain. Germline assignment: CDR1 LNHDA and CDR2 SQIVND (reference sequence). Trimming shortened V by 4 bases and J by 6 bases, and 7 bases separated the two germline ends. This CDR3 spans 12 amino acids. CDR3 loop: CASSTKGQPQHF. CDR3 coding DNA: TGTGCCAGTAGTACGAAGGGTCAGCCCCAGCATTTT.

This clonotype was seen at least ten times. V usage is TRBV30 and J usage is TRBJ2-2, with a weak D call TRBD2 (6 bases). Deletions cut 8 bases from V and 0 bases from J, with 13 bases between. From germline, CDR1 is GTSNPN and CDR2 SVGIG (reference sequence). The CDR3 is 14 amino acids. For the CDR3, the DNA is TGTGCCCGACTAGACGGTTCGAACACCGGGGAGCTGTTTTTT. It encodes CARLDGSNTGELFF.

There are many counts of this clonotype. The chain links TRBV29-1 to TRBJ2-7; 11 bases match TRBD1. J lost 3 bases, V lost 5 bases, and 3 bases had no gene match. The CDR3 sequence is 13 residues long. Germline CDR1 and CDR2: SQVTM and ANQGSEA. The CDR3 reads CSVTGTGGYEQYF. DNA for the CDR3: TGCAGCGTTACCGGGACAGGGGGCTACGAGCAGTACTTC.

CDR3 sequence: CASSPGDTGNQPQHF. The CDR3 nucleotides read TGTGCCAGCAGTCCCGGGGACACAGGCAATCAGCCCCAGCATTTT. J is TRBJ1-5 and V is TRBV27; tentative D call: TRBD1 (6 bases). Per germline, CDR1 MNHEY and CDR2 SMNVEV (reference sequence). The CDR3 runs 15 residues. Trimming removed 5 bases at V and 2 bases at J, with 13 bases between.

The sample holds many counts of this clonotype. The chain carries TRBV12-3 or TRBV12-4 and TRBJ2-7, with D maybe TRBD1 (5 bases). V lost 8 bases and J 4 bases, leaving 15 bases between the germline ends. CDR3 size: 13 residues. The CDR3 loop is CASGAWLKYEQYF. CDR3 coding DNA: TGTGCCAGCGGGGCTTGGCTCAAGTACGAGCAGTACTTC.

This clonotype was counted at least ten times. This rearrangement joins TRBV29-1 to TRBJ1-2; unclear D gene. This CDR3 has 11 amino acids. Germline V CDR1 and CDR2: SQVTM, ANQGSEA. The V end was cut by 4 bases, the J end by 3 bases, with 6 bases between. Here the CDR3 reads CSVVRDYGYTF. CDR3 DNA: TGCAGCGTTGTAAGAGACTATGGCTACACCTTC.

This clonotype was counted ten times or more. The rearrangement uses TRBV12-3 or TRBV12-4 and TRBJ2-6, with 13 bases lining up with TRBD2. The CDR3 has 18 residues. J was trimmed by 0 bases and V by 3 bases; bases with no gene match: 2. The CDR3 region has the DNA TGTGCCAGCAGTTTGGGACTAGCGGGATCCTCTGGGGCCAACGTCCTGACTTTC. This sequence encodes CASSLGLAGSSGANVLTF.

This clonotype has a single count. The genes are TRBV6-1 and TRBJ2-2, with 10 positions matching TRBD1. The V and J ends lost 8 bases and 8 bases, in that order; junction bases with no gene match: 11. The CDR3 runs 15 residues. Germline lookup yields CDR1 MNHNS and CDR2 SASEGT. Written as DNA, the CDR3 is TGTGCCAGCGGCCGACAGGGGGCTTTGGCTGGGGAGCTGTTTTTT. Amino acid sequence: CASGRQGALAGELFF.

This clonotype has at least ten counts. The chain employs TRBV12-3 or TRBV12-4 and TRBJ1-5; D might be TRBD1 (5 bases). With 6 bases removed from V and 7 bases from J, the gap between germline ends came to 16 bases. The CDR3 loop spans 14 amino acids. In nucleotides, the CDR3 is TGTGCCAGCAGCCCCTCCGGACAAGGGCAGCCCCAGCATTTT. Protein product: CASSPSGQGQPQHF.

This clonotype occurred many times. The rearrangement links TRBV24-1 to TRBJ1-1; the D is unclear. V was trimmed by 6 bases and J by 3 bases, leaving 7 bases between them. The germline CDR1 and CDR2 sequences are KGHDR and SFDVKD. This CDR3 is built from 12 residues. CDR3 DNA: TGTGCCACCAGTTTTGTAGACACTGAAGCTTTCTTT. The encoded protein is CATSFVDTEAFF.

The rearrangement joins TRBV27 to TRBJ2-7; perhaps TRBD1 as D (7 bases). Per germline, CDR1 MNHEY and CDR2 SMNVEV (reference sequence). V was pared by 0 bases and J by 3 bases, with 9 bases between. The CDR3 runs 14 residues. CDR3 sequence: CASSLSRGDYEQYF. In DNA, the CDR3 is TGTGCCAGCAGTTTATCCAGGGGGGACTACGAGCAGTACTTC.

This clonotype was detected many times. V is TRBV7-2 and J is TRBJ1-1, with 8 positions matching TRBD1. The germline CDR1 and CDR2 sequences are SGHTA and FQGNSA. This CDR3 is 15 amino acids long. V trimming: 10 bases; J trimming: 4 bases; junction bases outside the gene matches: 14. CDR3 loop: CAIKTFGTGTTEAFF. The CDR3 nucleotides read TGTGCCATCAAGACTTTCGGGACAGGTACCACTGAAGCTTTCTTT.

V is TRBV20-1 and J is TRBJ2-2; D is unclear. Trimming took off 2 bases at V and 6 bases at J, with 19 bases between the two ends. Germline V gene data show CDR1 as DFQATT and CDR2 as SNEGSKA (reference sequence). This CDR3 is 16 amino acids long. The DNA of the CDR3 is TGCAGTGCTAGATCCCCCCCCTCTGGGGATTCCGGGGAGCTGTTTTTT. Protein product: CSARSPPSGDSGELFF.

This clonotype has ten or more counts. The chain carries TRBV5-1 and TRBJ2-2; 9 nucleotides line up with TRBD2. This CDR3 is built from 15 residues. The J segment lost 4 bases and the V segment lost 4 bases, leaving 5 bases of the junction unmatched. The germline CDR1 and CDR2 sequences are SGHRS and YFSETQ. The CDR3 sequence: CASSVAGALTGELFF. CDR3 coding DNA: TGCGCCAGCAGCGTAGCGGGAGCCCTCACCGGGGAGCTGTTTTTT. The complete variable domain, with remaining parts taken from reference TRBV5-1 and TRBJ2-2, reads KAGVTQTPRYLIKTRGQQVTLSCSPISGHRSVSWYQQTPGQGLQFLFEYFSETQRNKGNFPGRFSGRQFSNSRSEMNVSTLELGDSALYLCASSVAGALTGELFFGEGSRLTVL.

This chain connects TRBV6-5 to TRBJ2-7; no reliable D call. Trimming stripped 0 bases from V and 0 bases from J, with 6 bases between. Looked up from germline, CDR1 is MNHEY and CDR2 is SVGAGI. The CDR3 loop spans 14 amino acids. The CDR3 bases are TGTGCCAGCAGTTACTCGACGGCCTCCTACGAGCAGTACTTC. It codes for CASSYSTASYEQYF.

In this sample, this clonotype turned up many times. This chain connects TRBV24-1 to TRBJ2-5; D ambiguous. Between the trimmed V and J ends, which lost 4 bases and 1 base, there was a span of 3 bases. The CDR3 runs 12 residues. The germline CDR1 and CDR2 sequences are KGHDR and SFDVKD. The CDR3 here is CATSDLQETQYF. The CDR3 DNA sequence: TGTGCCACCAGTGACCTCCAAGAGACCCAGTACTTC.

This clonotype was seen ten or more times. The chain joins TRBV19 to TRBJ1-2; D ambiguous. Germline assignment: CDR1 LNHDA and CDR2 SQIVND (reference sequence). The CDR3 loop spans 14 amino acids. The germline V and J ends were trimmed by 3 bases and 2 bases, with 10 bases remaining between them. The CDR3 reads CASSISGWNYGYTF. DNA of the CDR3: TGTGCCAGTAGTATTAGTGGATGGAACTATGGCTACACCTTC.

Ten or more counts support this clonotype. This chain links TRBV2 with TRBJ1-1; D is possibly TRBD1 (5 bases). Germline CDR1 SNHLY, CDR2 FYNNEI. The CDR3 extends over 14 amino acids. V was pared by 6 bases and J by 4 bases, with 15 bases between. The CDR3 DNA is TGTGCCAGCAGCTTCGCCTCCAGGGCCACTGAAGCTTTCTTT. Amino acids: CASSFASRATEAFF. Full variable domain (outside the CDR3, taken from reference TRBV2 and TRBJ1-1): EPEVTQTPSHQVTQMGQEVILRCVPISNHLYFYWYRQILGQKVEFLVSFYNNEISEKSEIFDDQFSVERPDGSNFTLKIRSTKLEDSAMYFCASSFASRATEAFFGQGTRLTVV.

This chain joins TRBV28 and TRBJ1-1; D unclear. Germline V gene sequence: CDR1 MDHEN, CDR2 SYDVKM. This CDR3 region has 12 residues. Between the trimmed V and J ends, which lost 7 bases and 2 bases, there was a span of 8 bases. The CDR3 region is CASTRGNTEAFF. CDR3 nucleotides: TGTGCCAGCACCCGAGGCAACACTGAAGCTTTCTTT. The entire variable domain, with the rest obtained from reference TRBV28 and TRBJ1-1, is as follows: DVKVTQSSRYLVKRTGEKVFLECVQDMDHENMFWYRQDPGLGLRLIYFSYDVKMKEKGDIPEGYSVSREKKERFSLILESASTNQTSMYLCASTRGNTEAFFGQGTRLTVV.

This clonotype was found many times. This chain joins TRBV7-3 and TRBJ2-7; D not resolved. The CDR3 is 13 residues long. CDR1 and CDR2 from the germline V gene are SGHTA and FQGTGA. Trimming stripped 5 bases from V and 5 bases from J, with 13 bases between. CDR3 nucleotides: TGTGCCAGCAGCGCACCCAATGGGAACGAGCAGTACTTC. Translation gives CASSAPNGNEQYF.